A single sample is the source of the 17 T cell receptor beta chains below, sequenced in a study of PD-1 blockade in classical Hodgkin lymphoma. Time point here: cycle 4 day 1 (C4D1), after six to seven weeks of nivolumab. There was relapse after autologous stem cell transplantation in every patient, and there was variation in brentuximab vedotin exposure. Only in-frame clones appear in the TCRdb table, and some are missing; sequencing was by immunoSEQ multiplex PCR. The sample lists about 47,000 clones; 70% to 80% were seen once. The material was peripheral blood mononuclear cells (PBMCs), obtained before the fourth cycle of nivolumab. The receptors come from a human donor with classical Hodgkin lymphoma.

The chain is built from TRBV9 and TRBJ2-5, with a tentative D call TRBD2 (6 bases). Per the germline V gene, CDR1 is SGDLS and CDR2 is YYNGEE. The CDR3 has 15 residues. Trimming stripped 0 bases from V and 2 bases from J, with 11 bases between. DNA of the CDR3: TGTGCCAGCAGCGTAGGAGGGCGGGGTCAAGAGACCCAGTACTTC. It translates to CASSVGGRGQETQYF.

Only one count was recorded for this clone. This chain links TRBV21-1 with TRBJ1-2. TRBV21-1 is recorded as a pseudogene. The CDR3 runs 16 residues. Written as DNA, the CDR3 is TGTGCCAGCAGCAAAGAGGGAGAGGGGTGTAACTATGGCTACACCTTC. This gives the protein CASSKEGEGCNYGYTF.

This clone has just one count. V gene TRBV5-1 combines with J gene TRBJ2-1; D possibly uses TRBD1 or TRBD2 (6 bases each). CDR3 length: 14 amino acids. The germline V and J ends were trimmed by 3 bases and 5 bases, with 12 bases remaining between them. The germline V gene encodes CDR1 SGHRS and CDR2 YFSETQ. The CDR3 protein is CASSSGAGHNEQFF. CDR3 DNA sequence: TGCGCCAGCAGCTCGGGGGCCGGGCACAATGAGCAGTTCTTC.

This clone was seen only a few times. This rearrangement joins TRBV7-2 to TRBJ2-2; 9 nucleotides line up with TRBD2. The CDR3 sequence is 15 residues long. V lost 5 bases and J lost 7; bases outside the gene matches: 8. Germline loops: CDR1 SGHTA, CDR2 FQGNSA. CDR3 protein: CASSISGSFGGELFF. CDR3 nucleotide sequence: TGTGCCAGCAGCATTAGCGGGAGCTTTGGCGGGGAGCTGTTTTTT.

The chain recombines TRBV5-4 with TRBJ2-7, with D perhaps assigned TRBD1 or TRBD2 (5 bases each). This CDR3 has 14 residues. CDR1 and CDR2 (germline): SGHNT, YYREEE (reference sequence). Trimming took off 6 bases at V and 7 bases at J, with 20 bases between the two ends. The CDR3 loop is CASKGTASTREQYF. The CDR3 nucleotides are TGTGCCAGCAAGGGGACGGCTAGTACGCGGGAGCAGTACTTC.

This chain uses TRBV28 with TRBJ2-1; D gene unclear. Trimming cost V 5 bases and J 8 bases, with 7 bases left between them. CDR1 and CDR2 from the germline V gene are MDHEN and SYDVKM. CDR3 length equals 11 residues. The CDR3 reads CASSTPDEQFF. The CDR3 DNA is TGTGCCAGCAGTACCCCTGATGAGCAGTTCTTC.

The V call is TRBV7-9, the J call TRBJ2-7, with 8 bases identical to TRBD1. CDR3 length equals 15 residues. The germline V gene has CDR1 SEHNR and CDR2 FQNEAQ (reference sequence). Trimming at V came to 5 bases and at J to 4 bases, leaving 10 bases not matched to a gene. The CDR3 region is CASSLEGTGSYEQYF. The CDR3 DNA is TGTGCCAGCAGCCTGGAGGGGACAGGCTCTTACGAGCAGTACTTC. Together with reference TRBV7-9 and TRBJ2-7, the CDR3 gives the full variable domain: DTGVSQNPRHKITKRGQNVTFRCDPISEHNRLYWYRQTLGQGPEFLTYFQNEAQLEKSRLLSDRFSAERPKGSFSTLEIQRTEQGDSAMYLCASSLEGTGSYEQYFGPGTRLTVT.

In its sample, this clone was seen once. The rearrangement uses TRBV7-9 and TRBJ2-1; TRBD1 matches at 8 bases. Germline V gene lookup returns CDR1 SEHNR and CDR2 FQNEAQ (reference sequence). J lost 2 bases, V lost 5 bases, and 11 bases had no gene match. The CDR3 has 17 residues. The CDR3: CASSAPTGGRAYNEQFF. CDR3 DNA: TGTGCCAGCAGCGCCCCCACAGGGGGTAGGGCCTACAATGAGCAGTTCTTC.

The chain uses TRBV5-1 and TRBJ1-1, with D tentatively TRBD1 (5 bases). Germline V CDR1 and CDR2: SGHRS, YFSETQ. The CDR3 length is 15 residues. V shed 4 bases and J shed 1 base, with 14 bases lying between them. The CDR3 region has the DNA TGCGCCAGCAGCCGACCCGGGACGGAGAACACTGAAGCTTTCTTT. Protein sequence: CASSRPGTENTEAFF.

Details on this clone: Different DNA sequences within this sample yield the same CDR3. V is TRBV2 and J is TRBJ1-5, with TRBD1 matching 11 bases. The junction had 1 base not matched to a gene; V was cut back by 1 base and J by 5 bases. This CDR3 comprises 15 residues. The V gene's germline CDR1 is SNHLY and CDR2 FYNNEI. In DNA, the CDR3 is TGTGCCAGCAGTGAAGGGACAGGGGGCTATCAGCCCCAGCATTTT. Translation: CASSEGTGGYQPQHF.

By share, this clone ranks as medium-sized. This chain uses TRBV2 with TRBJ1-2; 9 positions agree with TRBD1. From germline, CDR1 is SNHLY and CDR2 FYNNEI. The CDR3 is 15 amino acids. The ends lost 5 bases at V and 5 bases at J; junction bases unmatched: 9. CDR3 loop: CASSQDRGTIYGYTF. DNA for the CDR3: TGTGCCAGCAGTCAGGACAGGGGCACCATTTATGGCTACACCTTC.

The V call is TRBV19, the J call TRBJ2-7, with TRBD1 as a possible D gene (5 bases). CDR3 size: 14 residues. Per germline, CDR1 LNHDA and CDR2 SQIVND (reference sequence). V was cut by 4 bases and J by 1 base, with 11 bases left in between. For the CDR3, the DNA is TGTGCCAGTAGTACCAGTCGACAGTCCTACGAGCAGTACTTC. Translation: CASSTSRQSYEQYF.

The CDR3 sequence is CAISELVGSYNEQFF. The CDR3, as DNA: TGTGCCATCAGTGAGTTGGTAGGCTCCTACAATGAGCAGTTCTTC. The chain joins TRBV10-3 to TRBJ2-1; D unresolved. The germline V and J ends were trimmed by 1 base and 0 bases, with 7 bases remaining between them. Germline V gene lookup returns CDR1 ENHRY and CDR2 SYGVKD. This CDR3 has 15 amino acids.

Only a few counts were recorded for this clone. CDR3 coding DNA: TGTGCCAGTCTGCCGGGACTAGCGATCCTCAATGAGCAGTTCTTC. Protein sequence: CASLPGLAILNEQFF. The V and J genes are TRBV6-1 and TRBJ2-1; 10 nucleotides match TRBD2. V shed 9 bases, J shed 6 bases, and the junction held 11 bases outside the gene matches. This CDR3 is 15 amino acids long. CDR1 is MNHNS and CDR2 is SASEGT in the germline V gene.

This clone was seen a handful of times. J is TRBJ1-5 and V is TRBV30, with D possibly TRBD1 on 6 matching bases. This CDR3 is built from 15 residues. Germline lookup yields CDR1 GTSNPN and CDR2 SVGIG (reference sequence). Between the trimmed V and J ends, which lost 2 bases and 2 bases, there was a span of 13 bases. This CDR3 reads CAWSKGGGGNQPQHF. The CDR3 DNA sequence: TGTGCCTGGAGTAAGGGGGGCGGGGGCAATCAGCCCCAGCATTTT.

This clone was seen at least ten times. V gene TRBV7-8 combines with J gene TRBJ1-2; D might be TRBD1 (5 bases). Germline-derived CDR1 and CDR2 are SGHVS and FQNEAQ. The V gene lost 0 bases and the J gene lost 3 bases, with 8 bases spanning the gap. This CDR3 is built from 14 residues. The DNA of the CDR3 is TGTGCCAGCAGCTTAGCGCTGACAGACTATGGCTACACCTTC. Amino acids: CASSLALTDYGYTF.

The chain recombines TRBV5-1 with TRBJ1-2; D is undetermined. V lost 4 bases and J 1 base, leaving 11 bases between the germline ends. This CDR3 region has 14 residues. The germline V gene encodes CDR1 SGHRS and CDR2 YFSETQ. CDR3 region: CASSPAGINYGYTF. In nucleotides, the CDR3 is TGCGCCAGCAGCCCCGCCGGGATTAACTATGGCTACACCTTC.